This T cell receptor (beta chain) was sequenced for a study of T cell clones after liver transplantation. The method was immunoSEQ multiplex PCR; TCRdb's version includes in-frame clones alone and lacks a portion of them. The table includes tens of thousands of clones, about 84% detected once. CDR3 length: 15 amino acids. CDR1 and CDR2 (germline): SGDLS, YYNGEE. The V end lost 0 bases, the J end lost 7 bases, and 13 bases lay between the germline ends. The V gene is TRBV9, the J gene TRBJ1-4, with D perhaps TRBD1 (6 bases). The sequence derives from a human patient who received a liver transplant. The graft donor may account for some of the T cells. The material sequenced was CD4+ T cells from blood, taken 45 to 47 months after liver transplant. This CDR3 is CASSVGQAGVEKLFF. The CDR3 bases are TGTGCCAGCAGCGTAGGACAGGCTGGAGTTGAAAAACTGTTTTTT.